This TCR beta chain was sequenced in a study of blood T cell repertoires in COVID-19. Study-wide background: Whether acute or convalescent, the COVID-19 samples came from the United States, Italy and Spain.

V lost 4 bases to trimming and J lost 2 bases; unmatched junction nucleotides: 4. CDR3 size: 17 residues. CDR1 is SGHRS, CDR2 YFSETQ, per germline. Method: immunoSEQ multiplex PCR; TCRdb's copy keeps in-frame clones and lacks some. The table includes around 330,000 clones, 88% detected once. The source material was peripheral blood. V and J are TRBV5-1 and TRBJ2-1, with 15 bases matching TRBD2. The clonotype originates from a woman in her 30s with COVID-19, enrolled during active disease. The CDR3 loop is CASSGGTSGGPYNEQFF. The DNA of the CDR3 is TGCGCCAGCAGCGGCGGGACTAGCGGGGGGCCCTACAATGAGCAGTTCTTC.